The 2 T cell receptor beta chains listed next were all sequenced from one sample in a study of beta chain features in type 1 diabetes. Findings of the study overall: Patients with Type 1 diabetes showed moderately but significantly shorter TCRB CDR3s in all four CD4+ subsets.

Since all of the isolated RNA was reverse transcribed, expressed TCRB transcripts were what got sequenced. Clones were sequenced by immunoSEQ multiplex PCR, and TCRdb holds only the in-frame ones, with some missing. The table shows hundreds of thousands of clones, with about 14% occurring only once. No antigens are known for them. Sequencing was carried out using naive CD4+ T cells from blood. Receptor source: a man aged 18 to 30 with type 1 diabetes.

This chain joins TRBV7-3 and TRBJ2-1; D may be TRBD1 (6 bases). The CDR3 sequence is 14 residues long. Trimming took off 5 bases at V and 2 bases at J, with 10 bases between the two ends. Germline V gene data show CDR1 as SGHTA and CDR2 as FQGTGA. The CDR3 region is CASSPGQTYNEQFF. DNA of the CDR3: TGTGCCAGCAGCCCTGGACAGACCTACAATGAGCAGTTCTTC.

This clone was seen more than once but under ten times. The sample carries other DNA sequences with the same CDR3. This sequence joins TRBV7-2 and TRBJ1-1; 7 positions agree with TRBD1. CDR3 length: 13 residues. CDR1 and CDR2 from the germline V gene are SGHTA and FQGNSA. With 2 bases clipped from V and 4 bases from J, the junction kept 1 base outside the gene matches. CDR3 in DNA: TGTGCCAGCAGCTTAAGACAGGGCACTGAAGCTTTCTTT. The encoded protein is CASSLRQGTEAFF.